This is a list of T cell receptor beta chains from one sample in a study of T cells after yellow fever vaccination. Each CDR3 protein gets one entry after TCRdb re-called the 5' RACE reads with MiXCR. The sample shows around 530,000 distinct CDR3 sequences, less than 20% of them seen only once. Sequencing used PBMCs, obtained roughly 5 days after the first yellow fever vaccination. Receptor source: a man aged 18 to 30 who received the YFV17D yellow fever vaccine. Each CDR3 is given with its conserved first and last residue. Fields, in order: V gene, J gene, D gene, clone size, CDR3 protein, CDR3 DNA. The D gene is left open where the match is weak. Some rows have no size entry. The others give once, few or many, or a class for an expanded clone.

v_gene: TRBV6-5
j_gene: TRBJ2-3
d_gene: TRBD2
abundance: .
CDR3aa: CASSYGSGGADTQYF
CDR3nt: TGTGCCAGCAGTTACGGGTCGGGGGGGGCAGATACGCAGTATTTT

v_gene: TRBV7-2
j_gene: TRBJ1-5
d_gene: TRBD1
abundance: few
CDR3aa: CASSWGQGGYQPQHF
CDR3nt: TGTGCCAGCAGCTGGGGACAGGGGGGCTATCAGCCCCAGCATTTT

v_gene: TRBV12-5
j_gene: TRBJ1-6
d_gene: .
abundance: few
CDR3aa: CASGLLPNNSPLHF
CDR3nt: TGTGCTAGTGGTTTGTTACCTAATAATTCACCCCTCCACTTT

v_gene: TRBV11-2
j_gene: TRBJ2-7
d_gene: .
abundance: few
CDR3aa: CASSGWGPKSSYEQYF
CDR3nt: TGTGCCAGCAGCGGGTGGGGGCCGAAAAGCTCCTACGAGCAGTACTTC

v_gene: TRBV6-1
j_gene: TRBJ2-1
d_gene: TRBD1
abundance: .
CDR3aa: CASSRQGPNNEQFF
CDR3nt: TGTGCCAGCAGCCGACAGGGCCCTAACAATGAGCAGTTCTTC

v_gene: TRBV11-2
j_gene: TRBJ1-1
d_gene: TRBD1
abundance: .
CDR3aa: CASSRPGGKAFF
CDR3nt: TGTGCCAGCAGCCGTCCAGGGGGTAAGGCTTTCTTT

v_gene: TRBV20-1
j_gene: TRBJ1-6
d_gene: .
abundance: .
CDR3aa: CSAREARGNPDSPLHF
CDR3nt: TGCAGTGCTAGAGAGGCTCGGGGCAATCCCGATTCACCCCTCCACTTT

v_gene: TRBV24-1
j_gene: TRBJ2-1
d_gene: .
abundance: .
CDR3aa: CATSGGGAYEQFF
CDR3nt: TGTGCCACCAGTGGTGGGGGGGCCTATGAGCAGTTCTTC

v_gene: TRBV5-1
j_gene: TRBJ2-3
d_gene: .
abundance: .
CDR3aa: CASSSQDTTDTQYF
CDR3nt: TGCGCCAGCAGCTCCCAGGACACCACAGATACGCAGTATTTT

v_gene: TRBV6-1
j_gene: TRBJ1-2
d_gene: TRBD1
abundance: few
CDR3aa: CASRGAGQGKSGYTF
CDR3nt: TGTGCCAGCAGAGGAGCTGGACAGGGGAAAAGTGGCTACACCTTC

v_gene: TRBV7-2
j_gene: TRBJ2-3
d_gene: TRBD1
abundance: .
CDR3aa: CASRRQGEDTQYF
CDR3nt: TGTGCCAGCAGAAGACAGGGGGAAGATACGCAGTATTTT

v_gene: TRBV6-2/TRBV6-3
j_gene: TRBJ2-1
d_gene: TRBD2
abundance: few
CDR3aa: CASSHREGEQFF
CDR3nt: TGTGCCAGCAGCCACCGGGAGGGTGAGCAGTTCTTC

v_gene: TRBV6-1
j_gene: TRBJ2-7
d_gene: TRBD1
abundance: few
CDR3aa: CASCPWDREHEQYF
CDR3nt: TGTGCCAGCTGCCCGTGGGACAGGGAACACGAGCAGTACTTC

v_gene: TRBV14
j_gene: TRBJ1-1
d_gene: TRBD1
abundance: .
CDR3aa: CASSQQGVRYTEAFF
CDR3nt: TGTGCCAGCAGCCAACAGGGGGTGCGGTACACTGAAGCTTTCTTT

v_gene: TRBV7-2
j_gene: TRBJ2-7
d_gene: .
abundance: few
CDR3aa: CASSSGYYEQYF
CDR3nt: TGTGCCAGCAGCTCCGGATACTACGAGCAGTACTTC

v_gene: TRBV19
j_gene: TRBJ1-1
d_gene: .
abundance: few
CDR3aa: CASSNWGENTEAFF
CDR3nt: TGTGCCAGTAGTAACTGGGGGGAGAACACTGAAGCTTTCTTT

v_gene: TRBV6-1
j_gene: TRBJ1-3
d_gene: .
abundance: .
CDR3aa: CASRPMGRNSGNTIYF
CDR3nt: TGTGCCAGCAGACCCATGGGACGTAACTCTGGAAACACCATATATTTT

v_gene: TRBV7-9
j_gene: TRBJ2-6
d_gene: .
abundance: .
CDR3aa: CASRASSGANVLTF
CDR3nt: TGTGCCAGCAGGGCAAGCTCTGGGGCCAACGTCCTGACTTTC

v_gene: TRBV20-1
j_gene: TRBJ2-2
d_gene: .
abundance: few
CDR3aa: CSARDPQRFGTGELFF
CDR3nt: TGCAGTGCTAGAGATCCGCAGCGCTTCGGAACCGGGGAGCTGTTTTTT

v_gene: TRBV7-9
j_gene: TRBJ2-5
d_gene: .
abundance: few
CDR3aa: CASSFRSRGQYF
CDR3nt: TGTGCCAGCAGTTTCCGAAGCCGCGGGCAGTACTTC

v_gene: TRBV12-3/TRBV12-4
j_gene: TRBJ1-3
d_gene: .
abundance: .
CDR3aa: CASSNPPGNTIYF
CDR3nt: TGTGCCAGCAGCAATCCTCCTGGAAACACCATATATTTT

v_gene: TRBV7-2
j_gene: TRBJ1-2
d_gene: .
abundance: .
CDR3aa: CASSKYYGYTF
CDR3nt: TGTGCCAGCAGCAAGTACTATGGCTACACCTTC

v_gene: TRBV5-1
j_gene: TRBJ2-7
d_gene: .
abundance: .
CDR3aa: CASSPYETSAYEQYF
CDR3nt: TGCGCCAGCAGCCCGTATGAAACATCCGCCTACGAGCAGTACTTC

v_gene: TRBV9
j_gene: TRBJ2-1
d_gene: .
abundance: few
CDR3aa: CASSGPRNEQFF
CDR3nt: TGTGCCAGCAGCGGTCCACGAAATGAGCAGTTCTTC

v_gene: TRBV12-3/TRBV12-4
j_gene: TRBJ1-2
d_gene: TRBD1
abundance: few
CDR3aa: CASSPTGGYGYTF
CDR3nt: TGTGCCAGCAGTCCCACAGGGGGCTATGGCTACACCTTC

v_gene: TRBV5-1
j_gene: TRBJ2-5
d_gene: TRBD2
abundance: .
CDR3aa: CASSLTGRGGPQETQYF
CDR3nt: TGCGCCAGCAGCTTGACGGGCCGCGGGGGGCCCCAAGAGACCCAGTACTTC

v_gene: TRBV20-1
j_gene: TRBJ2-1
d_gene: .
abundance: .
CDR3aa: CSARPEASYNEQFF
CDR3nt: TGCAGTGCTAGGCCAGAGGCCTCCTACAATGAGCAGTTCTTC

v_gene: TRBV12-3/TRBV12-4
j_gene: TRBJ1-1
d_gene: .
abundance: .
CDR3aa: CASSQIGGMNTEAFF
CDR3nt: TGTGCCAGCAGTCAAATAGGGGGAATGAACACTGAAGCTTTCTTT

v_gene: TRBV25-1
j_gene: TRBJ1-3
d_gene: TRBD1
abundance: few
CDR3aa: CASRETGAGNTIYF
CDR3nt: TGTGCCAGCAGAGAGACAGGGGCTGGAAACACCATATATTTT

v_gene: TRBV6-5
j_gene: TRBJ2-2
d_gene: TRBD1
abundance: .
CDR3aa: CASSYADRVITGELFF
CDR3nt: TGTGCCAGCAGTTACGCCGACAGGGTGATCACCGGGGAGCTGTTTTTT

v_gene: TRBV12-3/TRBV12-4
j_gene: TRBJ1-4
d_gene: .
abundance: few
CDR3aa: CASSLGPGQPRFF
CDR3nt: TGTGCCAGCAGTTTAGGACCGGGACAACCAAGGTTTTTT

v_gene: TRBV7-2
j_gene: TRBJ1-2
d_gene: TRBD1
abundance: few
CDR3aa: CASSRSPGTGGGYTF
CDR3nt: TGTGCCAGCAGCCGGTCACCCGGGACAGGAGGAGGCTACACCTTC

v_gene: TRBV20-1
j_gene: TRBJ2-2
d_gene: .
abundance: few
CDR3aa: CSVLPGGTHTGELFF
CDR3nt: TGCAGTGTTCTCCCGGGCGGGACACACACCGGGGAGCTGTTTTTT

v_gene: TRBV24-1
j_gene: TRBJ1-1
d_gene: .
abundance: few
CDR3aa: CATSDSWGAEAFF
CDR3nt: TGTGCCACCAGTGATTCGTGGGGGGCAGAAGCTTTCTTT

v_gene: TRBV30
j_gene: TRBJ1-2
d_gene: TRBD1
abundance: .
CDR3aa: CAWKGQDNYGYTF
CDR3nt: TGTGCCTGGAAGGGACAGGATAACTATGGCTACACCTTC

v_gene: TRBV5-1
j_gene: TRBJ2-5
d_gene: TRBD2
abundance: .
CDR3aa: CASSLEGLGVAGVKETQYF
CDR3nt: TGCGCCAGCAGCTTGGAGGGGCTTGGCGTAGCGGGTGTAAAAGAGACCCAGTACTTC

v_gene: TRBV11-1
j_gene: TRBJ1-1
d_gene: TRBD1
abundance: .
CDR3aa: CASSPSIPGQGTGTEAFF
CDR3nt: TGTGCCAGCAGCCCGAGCATCCCGGGACAGGGAACGGGCACTGAAGCTTTCTTT

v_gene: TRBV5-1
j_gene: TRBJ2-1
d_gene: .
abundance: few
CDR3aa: CASSFGTQSEEQFF
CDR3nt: TGCGCCAGCAGCTTCGGGACCCAATCGGAGGAGCAGTTCTTC

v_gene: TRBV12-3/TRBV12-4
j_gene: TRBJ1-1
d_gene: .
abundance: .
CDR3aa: CASSFNTNTEAFF
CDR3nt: TGTGCCAGCAGTTTTAACACGAACACTGAAGCTTTCTTT

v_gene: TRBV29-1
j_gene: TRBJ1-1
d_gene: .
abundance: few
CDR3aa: CSSRGNTNTEAFF
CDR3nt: TGCAGCTCGCGGGGGAACACGAACACTGAAGCTTTCTTT

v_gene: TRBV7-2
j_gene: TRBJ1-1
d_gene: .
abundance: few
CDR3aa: CASSPNQGNTEAFF
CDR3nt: TGTGCCAGCAGCCCCAACCAGGGGAACACTGAAGCTTTCTTT

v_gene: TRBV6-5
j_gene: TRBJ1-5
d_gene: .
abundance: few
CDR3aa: CASGGVDQPQHF
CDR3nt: TGTGCCAGCGGGGGCGTCGATCAGCCCCAGCATTTT

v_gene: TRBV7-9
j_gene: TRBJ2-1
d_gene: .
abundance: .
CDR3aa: CASSPRGLEYNEQFF
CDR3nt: TGTGCCAGCAGCCCCCGTGGGCTGGAATACAATGAGCAGTTCTTC

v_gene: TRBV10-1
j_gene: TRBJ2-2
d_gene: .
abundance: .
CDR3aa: CASSAVLNTGELFF
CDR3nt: TGCGCCAGCAGTGCGGTTCTTAACACCGGGGAGCTGTTTTTT

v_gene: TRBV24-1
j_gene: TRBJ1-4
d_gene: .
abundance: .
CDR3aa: CATSDFGATAEKLFF
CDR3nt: TGTGCCACCAGTGATTTTGGAGCGACTGCCGAAAAACTGTTTTTT

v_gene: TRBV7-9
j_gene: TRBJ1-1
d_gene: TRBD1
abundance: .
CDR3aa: CASSFGPGQGAETEAFF
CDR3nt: TGTGCCAGCAGCTTCGGACCGGGACAGGGGGCTGAGACTGAAGCTTTCTTT

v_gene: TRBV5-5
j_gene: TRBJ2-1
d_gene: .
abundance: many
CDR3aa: CASSLGVGSYNEQFF
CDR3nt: TGTGCCAGCAGCTTGGGGGTGGGCTCCTACAATGAGCAGTTCTTC

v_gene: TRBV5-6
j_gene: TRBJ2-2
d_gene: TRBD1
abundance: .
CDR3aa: CASSLRLTGETGELFF
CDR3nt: TGTGCCAGCAGCTTGAGGCTTACAGGGGAAACCGGGGAGCTGTTTTTT

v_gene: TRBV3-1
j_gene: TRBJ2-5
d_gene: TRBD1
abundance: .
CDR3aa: CASSQPGGATQYF
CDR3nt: TGTGCCAGCAGCCAGCCAGGGGGCGCGACCCAGTACTTC

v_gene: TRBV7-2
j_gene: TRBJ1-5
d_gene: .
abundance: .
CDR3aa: CASSRQPNQPQHF
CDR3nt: TGTGCCAGCAGCAGACAGCCCAATCAGCCCCAGCATTTT

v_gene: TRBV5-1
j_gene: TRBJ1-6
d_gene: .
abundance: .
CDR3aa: CASSWTERMALHF
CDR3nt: TGCGCCAGCAGCTGGACAGAACGGATGGCCCTCCACTTT

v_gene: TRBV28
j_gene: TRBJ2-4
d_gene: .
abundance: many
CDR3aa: CASSTGGPAKNIQYF
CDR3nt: TGTGCCAGCAGCACGGGGGGCCCCGCCAAAAACATTCAGTACTTC

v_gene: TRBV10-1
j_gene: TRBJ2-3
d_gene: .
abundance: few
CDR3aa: CASSATLTDTQYF
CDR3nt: TGCGCCAGCAGTGCTACGCTTACAGATACGCAGTATTTT

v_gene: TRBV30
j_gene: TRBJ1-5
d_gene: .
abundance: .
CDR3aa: CAWSVQGTQPQHF
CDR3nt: TGTGCCTGGAGTGTACAAGGAACTCAGCCCCAGCATTTT